Sequencing of this TCR beta chain was carried out in a study of CD8 T cells in ankylosing spondylitis. This clonotype has more than one count but fewer than ten. The antigen remains unidentified. Findings of the study overall: What appeared characteristic of ankylosing spondylitis blood was a TCR beta motif of eight highly homologous variants.

The CDR3 sequence is 14 residues long. Trimming pared 5 bases from V and 7 bases from J, leaving 17 bases between. Germline values: CDR1 KGHSH, CDR2 LQKENI. TCRdb called the 5' RACE reads again in MiXCR, with one record for every CDR3 protein. The table shows about 480,000 distinct CDR3 sequences, with under 20% occurring only once. The sequence was collected from a male donor with ankylosing spondylitis. V gene TRBV18 combines with J gene TRBJ2-5, with a tentative D call TRBD1 (6 bases). Sequenced input: blood, either unsorted or a sorted T cell fraction (not recorded which). For the CDR3, the DNA is TGTGCCAGCTCATCAAACAGGGACCCCCCGACCCAGTACTTC. Protein: CASSSNRDPPTQYF.